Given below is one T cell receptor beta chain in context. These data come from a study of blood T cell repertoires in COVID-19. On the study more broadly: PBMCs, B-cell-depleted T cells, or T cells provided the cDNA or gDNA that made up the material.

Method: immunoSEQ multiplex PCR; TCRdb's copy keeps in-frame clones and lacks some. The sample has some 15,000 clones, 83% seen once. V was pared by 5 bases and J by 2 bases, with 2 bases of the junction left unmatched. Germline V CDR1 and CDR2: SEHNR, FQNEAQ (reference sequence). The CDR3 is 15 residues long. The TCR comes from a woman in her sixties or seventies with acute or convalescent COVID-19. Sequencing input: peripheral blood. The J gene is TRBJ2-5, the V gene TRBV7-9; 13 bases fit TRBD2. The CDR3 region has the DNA TGTGCCAGCAGCCTGGGACTAGCGGGGCAAGAGACCCAGTACTTC. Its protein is CASSLGLAGQETQYF.